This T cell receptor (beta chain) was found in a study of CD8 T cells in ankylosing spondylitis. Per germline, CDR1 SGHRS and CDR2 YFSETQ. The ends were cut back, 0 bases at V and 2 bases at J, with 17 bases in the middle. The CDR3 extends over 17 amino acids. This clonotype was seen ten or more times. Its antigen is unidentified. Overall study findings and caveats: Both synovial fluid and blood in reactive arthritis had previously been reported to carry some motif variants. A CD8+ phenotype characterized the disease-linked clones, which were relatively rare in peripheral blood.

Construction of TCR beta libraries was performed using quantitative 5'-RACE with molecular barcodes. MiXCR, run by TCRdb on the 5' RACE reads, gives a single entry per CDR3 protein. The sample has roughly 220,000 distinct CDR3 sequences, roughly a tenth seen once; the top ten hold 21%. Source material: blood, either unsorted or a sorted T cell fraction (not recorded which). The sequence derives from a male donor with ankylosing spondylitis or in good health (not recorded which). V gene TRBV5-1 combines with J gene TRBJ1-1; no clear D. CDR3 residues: CASSLETGVTGNTEAFF. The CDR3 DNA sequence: TGCGCCAGCAGCTTGGAAACGGGAGTCACGGGAAACACTGAAGCTTTCTTT.